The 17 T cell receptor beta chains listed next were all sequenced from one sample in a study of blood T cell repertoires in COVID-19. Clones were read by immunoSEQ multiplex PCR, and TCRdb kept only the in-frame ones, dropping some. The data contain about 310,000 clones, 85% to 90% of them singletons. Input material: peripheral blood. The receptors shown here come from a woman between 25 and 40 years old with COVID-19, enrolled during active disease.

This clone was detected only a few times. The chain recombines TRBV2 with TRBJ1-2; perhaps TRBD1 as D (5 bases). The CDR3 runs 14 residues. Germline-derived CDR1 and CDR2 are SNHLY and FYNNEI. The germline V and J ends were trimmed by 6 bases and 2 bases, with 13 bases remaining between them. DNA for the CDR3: TGTGCCAGCAGCTATGGACAAGCGAACTATGGCTACACCTTC. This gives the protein CASSYGQANYGYTF.

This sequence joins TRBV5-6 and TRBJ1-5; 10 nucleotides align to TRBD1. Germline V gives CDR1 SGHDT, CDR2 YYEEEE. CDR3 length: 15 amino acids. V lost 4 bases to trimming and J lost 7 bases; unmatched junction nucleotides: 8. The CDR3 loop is CASSTGQGEVQPQHF. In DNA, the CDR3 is TGTGCCAGCAGCACAGGACAGGGGGAGGTCCAGCCCCAGCATTTT.

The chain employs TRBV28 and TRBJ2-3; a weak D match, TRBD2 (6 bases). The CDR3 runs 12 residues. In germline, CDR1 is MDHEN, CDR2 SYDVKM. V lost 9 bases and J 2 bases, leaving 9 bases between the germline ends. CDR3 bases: TGTGCCAGTGGACTAAACACAGATACGCAGTATTTT. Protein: CASGLNTDTQYF. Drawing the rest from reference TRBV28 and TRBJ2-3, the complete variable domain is DVKVTQSSRYLVKRTGEKVFLECVQDMDHENMFWYRQDPGLGLRLIYFSYDVKMKEKGDIPEGYSVSREKKERFSLILESASTNQTSMYLCASGLNTDTQYFGPGTRLTVL.

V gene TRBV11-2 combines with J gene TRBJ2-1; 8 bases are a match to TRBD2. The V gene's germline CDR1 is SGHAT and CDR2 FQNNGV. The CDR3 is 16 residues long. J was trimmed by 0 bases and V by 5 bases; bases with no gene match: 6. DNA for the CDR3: TGTGCCAGCAGCCTCATAGCGGGGAGCTCCTACAATGAGCAGTTCTTC. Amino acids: CASSLIAGSSYNEQFF.

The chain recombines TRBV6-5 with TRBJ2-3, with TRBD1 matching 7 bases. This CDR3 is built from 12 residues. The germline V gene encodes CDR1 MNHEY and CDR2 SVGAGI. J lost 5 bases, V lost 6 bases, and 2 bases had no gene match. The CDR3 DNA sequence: TGTGCCAGCAGGGACAGGAGAGATACGCAGTATTTT. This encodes CASRDRRDTQYF.

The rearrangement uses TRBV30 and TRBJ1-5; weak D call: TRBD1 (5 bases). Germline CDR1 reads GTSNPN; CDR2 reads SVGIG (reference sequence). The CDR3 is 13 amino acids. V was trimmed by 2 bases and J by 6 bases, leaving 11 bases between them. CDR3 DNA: TGTGCCTGGAGTAGCAGGGAAGGTCAGCCCCAGCATTTT. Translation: CAWSSREGQPQHF. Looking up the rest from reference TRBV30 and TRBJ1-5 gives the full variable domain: SQTIHQWPATLVQPVGSPLSLECTVEGTSNPNLYWYRQAAGRGLQLLFYSVGIGQISSEVPQNLSASRPQDRQFILSSKKLLLSDSGFYLCAWSSREGQPQHFGDGTRLSIL.

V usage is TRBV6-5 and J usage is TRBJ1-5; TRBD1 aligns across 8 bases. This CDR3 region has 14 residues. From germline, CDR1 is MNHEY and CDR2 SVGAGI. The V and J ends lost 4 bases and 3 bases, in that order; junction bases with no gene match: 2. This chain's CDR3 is CASSWTGNNQPQHF. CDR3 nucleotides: TGTGCCAGCAGTTGGACAGGGAACAATCAGCCCCAGCATTTT.

CDR3 nucleotides: TGTGCCAGCAGCTTGGACCTAGTGGGGCGCATGAACACTGAAGCTTTCTTT. This encodes CASSLDLVGRMNTEAFF. This chain links TRBV5-4 with TRBJ1-1; D may be TRBD1 (5 bases). The V and J ends lost 0 bases and 0 bases respectively, with 15 bases between them. This CDR3 is built from 17 residues. The V gene's germline CDR1 is SGHNT and CDR2 YYREEE (reference sequence).

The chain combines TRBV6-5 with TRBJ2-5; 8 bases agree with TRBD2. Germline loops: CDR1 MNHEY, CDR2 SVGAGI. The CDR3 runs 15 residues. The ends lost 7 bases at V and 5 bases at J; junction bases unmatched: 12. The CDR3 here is CASTKRELIGETQYF. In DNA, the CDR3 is TGTGCCAGCACAAAGCGGGAGTTAATTGGGGAGACCCAGTACTTC.

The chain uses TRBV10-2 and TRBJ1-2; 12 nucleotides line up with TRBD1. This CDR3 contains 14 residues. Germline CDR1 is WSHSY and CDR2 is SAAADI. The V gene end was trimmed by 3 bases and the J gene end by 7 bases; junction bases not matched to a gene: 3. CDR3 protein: CASSERDRGPGYTF. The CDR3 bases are TGCGCCAGCAGTGAAAGGGACAGGGGGCCTGGCTACACCTTC.

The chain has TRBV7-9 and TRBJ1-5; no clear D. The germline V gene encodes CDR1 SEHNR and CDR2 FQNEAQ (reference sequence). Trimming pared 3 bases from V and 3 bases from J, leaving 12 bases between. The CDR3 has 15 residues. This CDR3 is CASSFGDGNNQPQHF. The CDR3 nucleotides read TGTGCCAGCAGCTTCGGAGACGGAAACAATCAGCCCCAGCATTTT.

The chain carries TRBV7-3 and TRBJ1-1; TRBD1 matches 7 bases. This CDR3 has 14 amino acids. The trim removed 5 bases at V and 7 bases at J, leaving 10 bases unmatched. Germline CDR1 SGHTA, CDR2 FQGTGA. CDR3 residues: CASSPNRDSHEAFF. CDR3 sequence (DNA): TGTGCCAGCAGCCCGAACCGGGACAGCCATGAAGCTTTCTTT.

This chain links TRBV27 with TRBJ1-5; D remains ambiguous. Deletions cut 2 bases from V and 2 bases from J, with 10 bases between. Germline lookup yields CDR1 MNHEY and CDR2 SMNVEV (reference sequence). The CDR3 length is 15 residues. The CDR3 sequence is CASSLGPSGNQPQHF. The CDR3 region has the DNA TGTGCCAGCAGTTTAGGTCCCAGCGGCAATCAGCCCCAGCATTTT.

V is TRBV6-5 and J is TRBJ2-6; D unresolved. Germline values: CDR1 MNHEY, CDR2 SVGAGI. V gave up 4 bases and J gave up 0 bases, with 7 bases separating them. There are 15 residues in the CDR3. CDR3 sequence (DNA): TGTGCCAGCAGTTCCCTGAGCTCTGGGGCCAACGTCCTGACTTTC. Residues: CASSSLSSGANVLTF.

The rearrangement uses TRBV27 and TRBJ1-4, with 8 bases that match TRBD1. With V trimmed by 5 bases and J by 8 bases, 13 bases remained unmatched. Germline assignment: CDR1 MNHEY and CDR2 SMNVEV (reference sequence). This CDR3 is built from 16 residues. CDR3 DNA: TGTGCCAGCAGTCCAACCCCCGGGACAGGAAGGGAAAAACTGTTTTTT. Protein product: CASSPTPGTGREKLFF. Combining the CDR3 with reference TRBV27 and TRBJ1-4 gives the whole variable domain EAQVTQNPRYLITVTGKKLTVTCSQNMNHEYMSWYRQDPGLGLRQIYYSMNVEVTDKGDVPEGYKVSRKEKRNFPLILESPSPNQTSLYFCASSPTPGTGREKLFFGSGTQLSVL.

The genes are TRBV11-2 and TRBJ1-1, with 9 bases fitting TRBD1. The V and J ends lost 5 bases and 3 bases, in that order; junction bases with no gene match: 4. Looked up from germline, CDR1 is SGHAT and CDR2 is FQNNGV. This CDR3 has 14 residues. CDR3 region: CASSPDRGYTEAFF. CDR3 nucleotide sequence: TGTGCCAGCAGCCCAGACAGGGGGTACACTGAAGCTTTCTTT.

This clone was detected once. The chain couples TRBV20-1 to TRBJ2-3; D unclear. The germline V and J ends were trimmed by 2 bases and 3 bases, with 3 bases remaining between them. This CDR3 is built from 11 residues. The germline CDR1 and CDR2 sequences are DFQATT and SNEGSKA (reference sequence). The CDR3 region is CSARQTDTQYF. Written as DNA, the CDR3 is TGCAGTGCTAGACAGACAGATACGCAGTATTTT.